This T cell receptor beta chain was identified during a study of blood T cells in healthy people across ages. V lost 9 bases and J 8 bases, leaving 20 bases between the germline ends. This CDR3 is built from 14 residues. Germline loops: CDR1 MDHEN, CDR2 SYDVKM. This clonotype turned up a few times. Its antigen is as yet unknown. Study-level points and caveats: Greater diversity and more naive CD4+ cells were seen in long-lived donors than in aged donors.

With a J-beta primer mix and a sample-barcoded 5' primer, a second PCR ran about 6 to 11 cycles. TCRdb reanalysed the 5' RACE reads using MiXCR and keeps one entry per CDR3 protein. The data contain about 800,000 distinct CDR3 sequences, roughly 25% of them seen just once; the ten biggest clones take up under 4.5%. A minimum of 6 million PBMCs was isolated per sample. Another study also made use of these data, one on T cells of mothers and their children.

This sequence originates from a boy younger than 18 in good health. The rearrangement links TRBV28 to TRBJ2-1; tentatively, D is TRBD1 or TRBD2 (5 bases each). The sample comprised blood. CDR3 residues: CASSALGVRDEQFF. CDR3 bases: TGTGCCAGTAGCGCTCTAGGGGTGAGGGATGAGCAGTTCTTC.